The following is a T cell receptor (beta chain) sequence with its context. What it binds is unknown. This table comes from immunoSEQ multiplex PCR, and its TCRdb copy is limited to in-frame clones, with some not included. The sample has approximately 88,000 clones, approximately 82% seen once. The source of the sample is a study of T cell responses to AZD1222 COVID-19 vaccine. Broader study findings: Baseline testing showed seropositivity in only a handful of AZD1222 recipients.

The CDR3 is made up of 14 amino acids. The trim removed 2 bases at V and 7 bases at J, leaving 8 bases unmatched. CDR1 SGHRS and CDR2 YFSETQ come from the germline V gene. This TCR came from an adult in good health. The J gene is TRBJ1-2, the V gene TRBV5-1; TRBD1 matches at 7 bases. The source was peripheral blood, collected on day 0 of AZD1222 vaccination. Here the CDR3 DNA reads TGCGCCAGCAGCTTCAGTCAGGGGGAGGGTGGCTACACCTTC. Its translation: CASSFSQGEGGYTF.